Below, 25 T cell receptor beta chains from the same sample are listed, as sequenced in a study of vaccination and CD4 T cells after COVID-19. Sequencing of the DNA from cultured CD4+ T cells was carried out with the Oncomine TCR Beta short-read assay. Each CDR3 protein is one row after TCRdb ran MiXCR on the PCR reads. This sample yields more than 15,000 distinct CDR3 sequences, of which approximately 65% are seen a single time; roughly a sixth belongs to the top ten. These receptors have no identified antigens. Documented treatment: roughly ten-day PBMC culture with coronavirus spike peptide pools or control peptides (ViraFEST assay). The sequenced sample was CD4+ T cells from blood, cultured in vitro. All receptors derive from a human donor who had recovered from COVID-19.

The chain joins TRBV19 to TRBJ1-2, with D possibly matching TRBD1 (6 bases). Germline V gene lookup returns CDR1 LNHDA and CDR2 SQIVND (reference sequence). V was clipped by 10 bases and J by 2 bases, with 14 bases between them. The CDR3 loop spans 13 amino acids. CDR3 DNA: TGTGCCACCCGAGAAGGGGGGAACTATGGCTACACCTTC. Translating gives CATREGGNYGYTF.

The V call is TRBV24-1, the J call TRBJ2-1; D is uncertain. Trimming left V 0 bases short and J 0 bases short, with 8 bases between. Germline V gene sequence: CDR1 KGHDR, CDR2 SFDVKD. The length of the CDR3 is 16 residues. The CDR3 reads CATSDLTALSYNEQFF. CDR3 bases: TGTGCCACCAGTGATTTGACCGCGCTCTCCTACAATGAGCAGTTCTTC.

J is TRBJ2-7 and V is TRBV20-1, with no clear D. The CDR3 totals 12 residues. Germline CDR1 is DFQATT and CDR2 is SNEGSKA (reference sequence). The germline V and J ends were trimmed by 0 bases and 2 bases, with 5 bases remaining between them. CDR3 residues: CSARDPAYEQYF. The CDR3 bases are TGCAGTGCTAGAGATCCAGCCTACGAGCAGTACTTC.

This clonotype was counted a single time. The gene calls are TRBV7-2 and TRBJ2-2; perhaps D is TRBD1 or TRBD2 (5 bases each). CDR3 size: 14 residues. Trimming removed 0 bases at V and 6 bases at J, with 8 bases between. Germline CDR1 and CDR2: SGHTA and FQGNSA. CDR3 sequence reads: CASSLAQGAGELFF. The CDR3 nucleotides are TGTGCCAGCAGCTTAGCGCAGGGAGCCGGGGAGCTGTTTTTT.

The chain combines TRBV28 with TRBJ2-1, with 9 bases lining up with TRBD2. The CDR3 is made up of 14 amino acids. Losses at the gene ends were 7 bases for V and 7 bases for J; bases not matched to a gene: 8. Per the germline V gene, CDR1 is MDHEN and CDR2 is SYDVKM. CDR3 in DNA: TGTGCCAGCACTATAGCGGGAGCTTGGAATGAGCAGTTCTTC. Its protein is CASTIAGAWNEQFF.

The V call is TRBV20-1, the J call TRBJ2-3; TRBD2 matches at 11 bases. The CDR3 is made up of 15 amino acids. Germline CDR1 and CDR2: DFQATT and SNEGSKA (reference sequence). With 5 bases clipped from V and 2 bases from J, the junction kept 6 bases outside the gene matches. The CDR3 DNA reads TGCAGTGCTGGTACGGGACTAGCGGTCACAGATACGCAGTATTTT. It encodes CSAGTGLAVTDTQYF.

The CDR3 nucleotides read TGTGCCAGCTCACCACCAGCTTCCTACGAGCAGTACTTC. This sequence encodes CASSPPASYEQYF. The rearrangement uses TRBV18 and TRBJ2-7; D not resolved. V was clipped by 0 bases and J by 1 base, with 4 bases between them. This CDR3 contains 13 residues. Germline CDR1 KGHSH, CDR2 LQKENI.

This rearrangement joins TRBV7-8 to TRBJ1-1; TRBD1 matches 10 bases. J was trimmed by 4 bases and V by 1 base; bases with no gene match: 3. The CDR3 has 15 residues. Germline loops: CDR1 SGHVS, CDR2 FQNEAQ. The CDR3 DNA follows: TGTGCCAGCAGCTTAGGGGACAGGGGTACCACTGAAGCTTTCTTT. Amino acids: CASSLGDRGTTEAFF. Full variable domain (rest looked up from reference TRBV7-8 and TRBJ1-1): GAGVSQSPRYKVAKRGQDVALRCDPISGHVSLFWYQQALGQGPEFLTYFQNEAQLDKSGLPSDRFFAERPEGSVSTLKIQRTQQEDSAVYLCASSLGDRGTTEAFFGQGTRLTVV.

The CDR3 DNA reads as TGCGCCAGCAGCCAAGTAGGGCACTTCGGGGAGCAGTTCTTC. Translating gives CASSQVGHFGEQFF. V gene TRBV4-3 combines with J gene TRBJ2-1; D is undetermined. The CDR3 length is 14 residues. Trimming took 1 base from V and 10 from J, leaving 14 bases between them. CDR1 is LGHNA, CDR2 YSLEER, per germline.

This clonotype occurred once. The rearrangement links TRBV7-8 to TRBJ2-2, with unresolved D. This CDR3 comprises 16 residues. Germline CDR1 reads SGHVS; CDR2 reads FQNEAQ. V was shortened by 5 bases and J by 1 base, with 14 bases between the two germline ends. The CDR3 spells CASSQKRLKNTGELFF. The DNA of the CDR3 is TGTGCCAGCAGCCAGAAACGGCTGAAGAACACCGGGGAGCTGTTTTTT.

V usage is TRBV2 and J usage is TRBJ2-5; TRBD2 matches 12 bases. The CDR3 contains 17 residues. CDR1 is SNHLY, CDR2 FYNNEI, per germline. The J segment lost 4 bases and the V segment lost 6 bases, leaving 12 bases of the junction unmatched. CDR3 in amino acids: CASRTGTLAGGGETQYF. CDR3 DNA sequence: TGTGCCAGCAGAACCGGGACCCTAGCGGGAGGGGGAGAGACCCAGTACTTC.

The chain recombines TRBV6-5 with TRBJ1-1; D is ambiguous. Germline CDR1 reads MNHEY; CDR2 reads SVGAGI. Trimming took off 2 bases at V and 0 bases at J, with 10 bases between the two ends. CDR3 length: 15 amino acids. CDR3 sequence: CASSYAGRMNTEAFF. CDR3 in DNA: TGTGCCAGCAGTTACGCGGGGAGGATGAACACTGAAGCTTTCTTT.

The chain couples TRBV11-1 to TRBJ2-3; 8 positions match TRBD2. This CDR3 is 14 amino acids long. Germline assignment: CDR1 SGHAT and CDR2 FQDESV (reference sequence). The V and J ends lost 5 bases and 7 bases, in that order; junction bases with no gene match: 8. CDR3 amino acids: CASSPWTSPHTQYF. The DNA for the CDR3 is TGTGCCAGCAGCCCATGGACTAGCCCACATACGCAGTATTTT. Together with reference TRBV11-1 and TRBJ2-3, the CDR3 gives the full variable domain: EAEVAQSPRYKITEKSQAVAFWCDPISGHATLYWYRQILGQGPELLVQFQDESVVDDSQLPKDRFSAERLKGVDSTLKIQPAELGDSAMYLCASSPWTSPHTQYFGPGTRLTVL.

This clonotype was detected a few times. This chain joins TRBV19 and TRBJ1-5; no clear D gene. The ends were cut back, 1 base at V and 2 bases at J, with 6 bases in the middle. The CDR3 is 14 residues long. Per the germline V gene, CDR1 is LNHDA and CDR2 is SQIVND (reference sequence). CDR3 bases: TGTGCCAGTAGTATAGGGAATCGCAATCAGCCCCAGCATTTT. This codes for CASSIGNRNQPQHF.

The CDR3 loop is CASSPPRGTGGPSNYGYTF. CDR3 nucleotide sequence: TGTGCCAGCTCACCACCGCGAGGGACAGGGGGCCCGTCTAACTATGGCTACACCTTC. The chain joins TRBV18 to TRBJ1-2; 12 bases fit TRBD1. This CDR3 spans 19 amino acids. Looked up from germline, CDR1 is KGHSH and CDR2 is LQKENI. The V segment lost 0 bases and the J segment 0 bases; nucleotides outside the gene matches: 8.

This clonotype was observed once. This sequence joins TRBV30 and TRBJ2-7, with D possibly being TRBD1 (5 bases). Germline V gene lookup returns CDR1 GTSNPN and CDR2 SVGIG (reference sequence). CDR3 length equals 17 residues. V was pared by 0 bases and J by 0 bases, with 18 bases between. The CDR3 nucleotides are TGTGCCTGGAGTGTAGGGAAGCCGGCACAGGCCTCCTACGAGCAGTACTTC. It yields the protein CAWSVGKPAQASYEQYF.

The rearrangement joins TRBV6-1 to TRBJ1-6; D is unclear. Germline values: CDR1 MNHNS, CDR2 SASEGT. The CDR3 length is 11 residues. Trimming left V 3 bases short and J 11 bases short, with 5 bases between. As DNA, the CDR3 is TGTGCCAGCAGTGATGGGGCACCCCTCCACTTT. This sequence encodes CASSDGAPLHF.

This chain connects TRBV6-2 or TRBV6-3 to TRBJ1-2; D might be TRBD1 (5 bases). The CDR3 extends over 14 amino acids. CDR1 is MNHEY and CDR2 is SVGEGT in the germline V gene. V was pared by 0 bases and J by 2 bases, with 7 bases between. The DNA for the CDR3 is TGTGCCAGCAGTTACTCAGAGGGGAACTATGGCTACACCTTC. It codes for CASSYSEGNYGYTF.

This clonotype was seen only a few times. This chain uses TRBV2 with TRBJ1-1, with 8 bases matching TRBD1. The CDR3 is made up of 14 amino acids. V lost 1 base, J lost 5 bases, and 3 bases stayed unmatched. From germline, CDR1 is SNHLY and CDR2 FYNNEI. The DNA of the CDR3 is TGTGCCAGCAGTGAAGTTCAGGGGGCGACTGAAGCTTTCTTT. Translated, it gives CASSEVQGATEAFF.

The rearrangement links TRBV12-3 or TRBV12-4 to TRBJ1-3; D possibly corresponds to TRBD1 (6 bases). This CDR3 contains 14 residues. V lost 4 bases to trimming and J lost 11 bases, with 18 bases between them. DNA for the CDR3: TGTGCCAGCAGTTCCCAACAGGGTCCCCAGGCCATATATTTT. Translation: CASSSQQGPQAIYF.

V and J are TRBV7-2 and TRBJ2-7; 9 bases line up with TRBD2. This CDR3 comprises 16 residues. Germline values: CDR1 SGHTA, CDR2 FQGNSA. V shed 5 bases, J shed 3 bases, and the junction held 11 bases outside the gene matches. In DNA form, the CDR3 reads TGTGCCAGCAGCCCCCTAGCGGGAAGGGGAAACTACGAGCAGTACTTC. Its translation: CASSPLAGRGNYEQYF.

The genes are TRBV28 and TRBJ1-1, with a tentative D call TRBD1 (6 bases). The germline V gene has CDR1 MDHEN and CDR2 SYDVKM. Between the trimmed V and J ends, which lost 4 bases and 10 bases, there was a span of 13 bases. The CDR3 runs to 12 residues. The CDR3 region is CASSSTGLGAFF. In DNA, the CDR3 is TGTGCCAGCAGTTCGACAGGACTTGGAGCTTTCTTT.

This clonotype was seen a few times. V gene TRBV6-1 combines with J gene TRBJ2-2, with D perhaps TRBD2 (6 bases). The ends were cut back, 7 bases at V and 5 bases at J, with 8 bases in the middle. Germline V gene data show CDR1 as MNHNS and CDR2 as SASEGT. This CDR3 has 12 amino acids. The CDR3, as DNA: TGTGCCAGCAAACGGGGGACCGGGGAGCTGTTTTTT. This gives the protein CASKRGTGELFF.

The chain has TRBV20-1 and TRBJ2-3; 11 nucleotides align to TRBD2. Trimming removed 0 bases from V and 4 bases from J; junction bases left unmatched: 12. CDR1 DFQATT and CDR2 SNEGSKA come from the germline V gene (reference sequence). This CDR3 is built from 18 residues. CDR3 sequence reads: CSARDAGTSGPKADTQYF. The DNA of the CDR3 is TGCAGTGCTAGAGACGCCGGGACTAGCGGACCCAAAGCAGATACGCAGTATTTT.

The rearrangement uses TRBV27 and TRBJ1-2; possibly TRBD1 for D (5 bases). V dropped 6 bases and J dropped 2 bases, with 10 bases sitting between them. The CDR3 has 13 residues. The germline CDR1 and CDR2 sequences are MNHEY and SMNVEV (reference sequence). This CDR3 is CASSLGGNYGYTF. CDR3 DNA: TGTGCCAGCAGCCTGGGGGGGAACTATGGCTACACCTTC.